This TCR beta chain is from a study of early stage breast cancer tumors. Whole-study findings and limits: Commonly generated sequences made up most enriched TCRB sequences shared between patients. Tumors had about 2.5-fold higher T cell density and higher clonality than adjacent normal breast tissue.

In germline, CDR1 is LNHDA, CDR2 SQIVND (reference sequence). V shed 3 bases and J shed 0 bases, with 8 bases lying between them. The CDR3 runs to 15 residues. Repertoires were generated with immunoSEQ multiplex PCR, while TCRdb's copy carries only in-frame clones and drops some. In the table there are about 19,000 clones, approximately 82% of which are singletons. Notes on this clone: What it recognizes is unknown.

The chain uses TRBV19 and TRBJ2-2; TRBD1 is a possible D gene (6 bases). Input material: blood. The receptor was isolated from a person between 65 and 79 years old with breast cancer. Written as DNA, the CDR3 is TGTGCCAGTAGTATCACAGGGACGAACACCGGGGAGCTGTTTTTT. Protein: CASSITGTNTGELFF.